These T cell receptor beta chains were read from a single sample in a study of CD8 T cells in ankylosing spondylitis. MiXCR was run by TCRdb on the 5' RACE reads, yielding one entry per CDR3 protein. The sample includes around 250,000 distinct CDR3 sequences, 18% of them seen just once. The source material was blood, either unsorted or a sorted T cell fraction (not recorded which). These TCRs come from a male donor with ankylosing spondylitis or in good health (not recorded which). Both conserved end residues are part of each CDR3. Fields, in order: J gene, V gene, CDR3 protein.

J gene: TRBJ2-5
V gene: TRBV7-2
CDR3 protein: CASSLVGVYQETQYF

J gene: TRBJ1-4
V gene: TRBV6-1
CDR3 protein: CASNPIRDTNEKLFF

J gene: TRBJ2-3
V gene: TRBV7-3
CDR3 protein: CASSLMAAGGLDTQYF

J gene: TRBJ2-5
V gene: TRBV29-1
CDR3 protein: CSVLGTDQETQYF

J gene: TRBJ1-5
V gene: TRBV30
CDR3 protein: CAWSPGQSEYQPQHF

J gene: TRBJ2-1
V gene: TRBV20-1
CDR3 protein: CSAPADSYNEQFF

J gene: TRBJ1-1
V gene: TRBV5-1
CDR3 protein: CASSLVGGGWGEAFF

J gene: TRBJ2-3
V gene: TRBV6-2/TRBV6-3
CDR3 protein: CASSRLAGEGDTQYF

J gene: TRBJ2-3
V gene: TRBV13
CDR3 protein: CASSLYDRGRHTDTQYF

J gene: TRBJ2-1
V gene: TRBV19
CDR3 protein: CASSIGAGKQFF

J gene: TRBJ2-1
V gene: TRBV5-6
CDR3 protein: CASSYLTGELGQFF

J gene: TRBJ2-3
V gene: TRBV12-3/TRBV12-4
CDR3 protein: CASIGQNTDTQYF

J gene: TRBJ2-7
V gene: TRBV15
CDR3 protein: CATSSPTGTGDYEQYF

J gene: TRBJ2-1
V gene: TRBV5-1
CDR3 protein: CASSAGYGTHNEQFF

J gene: TRBJ2-1
V gene: TRBV4-3
CDR3 protein: CASSQGKQDYNEQFF

J gene: TRBJ2-5
V gene: TRBV15
CDR3 protein: CATSRVQEETQYF

J gene: TRBJ2-7
V gene: TRBV4-1
CDR3 protein: CASSHGTGDEQYF

J gene: TRBJ1-1
V gene: TRBV5-1
CDR3 protein: CASSLGQGTNTEAFF

J gene: TRBJ2-1
V gene: TRBV4-1
CDR3 protein: CASSQDNLAAPPYNEQFF

J gene: TRBJ2-7
V gene: TRBV9
CDR3 protein: CASSGGPPYEQYF

J gene: TRBJ1-5
V gene: TRBV15
CDR3 protein: CATSRATRGNQPQHF

J gene: TRBJ2-1
V gene: TRBV2
CDR3 protein: CASRLAGGLYNEQFF

J gene: TRBJ2-7
V gene: TRBV7-9
CDR3 protein: CASSLLASGSYEQYF

J gene: TRBJ2-7
V gene: TRBV5-1
CDR3 protein: CASSLGGVYEQYF

J gene: TRBJ1-5
V gene: TRBV5-1
CDR3 protein: CASSSGTENQPQHF

J gene: TRBJ2-1
V gene: TRBV7-2
CDR3 protein: CASSRTSGSLPSPLNEQFF

J gene: TRBJ2-7
V gene: TRBV9
CDR3 protein: CASSVGSSGGYEQYF

J gene: TRBJ1-5
V gene: TRBV6-1
CDR3 protein: CASSEERVYSNQPQHF

J gene: TRBJ2-1
V gene: TRBV12-3/TRBV12-4
CDR3 protein: CASSTLESYNEQFF

J gene: TRBJ2-7
V gene: TRBV29-1
CDR3 protein: CSVALAGDEQYF

J gene: TRBJ2-2
V gene: TRBV27
CDR3 protein: CASSWFSGHTGELFF

J gene: TRBJ1-4
V gene: TRBV3-1
CDR3 protein: CASSRNPGGMWTNEKLFF

J gene: TRBJ2-3
V gene: TRBV5-1
CDR3 protein: CASSLAGLADTQYF

J gene: TRBJ2-1
V gene: TRBV14
CDR3 protein: CASSQPSSGTALGEQFF

J gene: TRBJ2-3
V gene: TRBV15
CDR3 protein: CATSRDFGDTQYF

J gene: TRBJ2-1
V gene: TRBV3-1
CDR3 protein: CASSSGLAVSSYNEQFF

J gene: TRBJ2-7
V gene: TRBV5-1
CDR3 protein: CASSLSGPTDEQYF

J gene: TRBJ1-3
V gene: TRBV4-1
CDR3 protein: CASSQAAVYGNTIYF